This TCR beta chain was profiled in a study of blood T cell repertoires in COVID-19. Study-wide context: COVID-19 samples from acute and convalescent phases originated in the United States, Italy and Spain.

The CDR3 consists of 11 residues. V lost 8 bases, J lost 7 bases, and 12 bases lay in between. CDR1 and CDR2 (germline): GTSNPN, SVGIG (reference sequence). How the authors handled the data: Estimation of nucleated cell counts was performed using reference gene primer amplification. Only in-frame clones appear in the TCRdb table, and some are missing; sequencing was by immunoSEQ multiplex PCR. Clone size and V and J calls were adopted from that table, with D and trimming inferred from the DNA. The sample yields under 250,000 clones, 75% to 85% seen once. Only a few counts were recorded for this clone.

The receptor comes from a woman between 65 and 79 years old with acute or convalescent COVID-19. Sequencing was carried out using peripheral blood. V and J are TRBV30 and TRBJ1-3, with D unclear. CDR3 in amino acids: CARKAGNTIYF. In nucleotides, the CDR3 is TGTGCCCGCAAAGCGGGGAACACCATATATTTT. Full variable domain (missing parts from reference TRBV30 and TRBJ1-3): SQTIHQWPATLVQPVGSPLSLECTVEGTSNPNLYWYRQAAGRGLQLLFYSVGIGQISSEVPQNLSASRPQDRQFILSSKKLLLSDSGFYLCARKAGNTIYFGEGSWLTVV.